This TCR beta chain was found in a study of beta chain features in type 1 diabetes. About this clone: No antigen is known for it.

The whole isolated RNA underwent reverse transcription, so sequencing captured expressed TCRB transcripts. Assay used: immunoSEQ multiplex PCR; TCRdb lists only in-frame clones, some missing. This sample carries 95,000 to 150,000 clones, about 17% of them seen once, and the ten largest clones take over 2%. Study-level points and caveats: TCRB CDR3 length was moderately but significantly reduced in all four CD4+ subsets of Type 1 diabetes patients.

Cells sorted by CD45RO/CCR7/CD25/CD127/CD95/CD27 comprised CD4+ naive, central memory, regulatory and stem cell-like memory cells. What was sequenced was central memory CD4+ T cells from blood. The TCR sequence derives from a man under 40 with type 1 diabetes.

Here the CDR3 reads CAGDFQRGKDGYTF. The CDR3 DNA reads as TGTGCCGGGGATTTCCAACGAGGAAAGGATGGCTACACCTTC. The V and J genes are TRBV30 and TRBJ1-2; no clear D. Trimming took off 8 bases at V and 6 bases at J, with 22 bases between the two ends. CDR3 length: 14 amino acids. The germline gives CDR1 GTSNPN, CDR2 SVGIG (reference sequence).